The next 9 T cell receptor beta chains were all read from a single sample in a study of cytomegalovirus exposure and HLA in healthy donors. It was with 60 Vbeta and 13 Jbeta primers that the PCR ran. The repertoire was sequenced with immunoSEQ multiplex PCR; TCRdb's copy has only in-frame clones and lacks some. The table records under 90,000 clones, about 70% of them present only once. The sequencing sample was made of PBMCs. All receptors come from a man aged 35 to 55 in good health and CMV-seropositive.

The V gene is TRBV5-1, the J gene TRBJ1-1, with 7 bases that match TRBD1. CDR1 SGHRS and CDR2 YFSETQ come from the germline V gene. The V segment lost 1 base and the J segment 0 bases; nucleotides outside the gene matches: 9. CDR3 length equals 17 residues. The CDR3 protein is CASSLRGTETMNTEAFF. The CDR3 bases are TGCGCCAGCAGCTTGCGGGGGACAGAGACCATGAACACTGAAGCTTTCTTT.

This rearrangement joins TRBV7-6 to TRBJ2-2; possible D gene TRBD2, 5 bases. The CDR3 length is 16 residues. V was cut by 1 base and J by 1 base, with 10 bases left in between. CDR1 SGHVS and CDR2 FNYEAQ come from the germline V gene. Here the CDR3 reads CASSLGGGWNTGELFF. The CDR3, as DNA: TGTGCCAGCAGCTTAGGCGGAGGCTGGAACACCGGGGAGCTGTTTTTT. The full variable domain, in which reference TRBV7-6 and TRBJ2-2 provide the parts outside the CDR3, is GAGVSQSPRYKVTKRGQDVALRCDPISGHVSLYWYRQALGQGPEFLTYFNYEAQQDKSGLPNDRFSAERPEGSISTLTIQRTEQRDSAMYRCASSLGGGWNTGELFFGEGSRLTVL.

The chain's CDR3 is CASTGLMNTEAFF. Here the CDR3 DNA reads TGTGCCAGTACAGGGCTAATGAACACTGAAGCTTTCTTT. The V gene is TRBV19, the J gene TRBJ1-1; tentative D call: TRBD1 (5 bases). CDR3 length: 13 residues. The germline V gene has CDR1 LNHDA and CDR2 SQIVND (reference sequence). V gave up 7 bases and J gave up 0 bases, with 9 bases separating them.

The V and J genes are TRBV10-3 and TRBJ2-2; 7 bases map to TRBD1. After removal of 5 bases from V and 4 bases from J, the junction contained 1 base not matched to a gene. This CDR3 contains 13 residues. Germline CDR1 ENHRY, CDR2 SYGVKD. The DNA of the CDR3 is TGTGCCATCAGTAGACAGGGCACCGGGGAGCTGTTTTTT. Encoded protein: CAISRQGTGELFF.

This clone was counted a few times. In nucleotides, the CDR3 is TGCGCCAGCAGCTTAGCGGAGCCTCGCACAGATACGCAGTATTTT. Protein sequence: CASSLAEPRTDTQYF. J is TRBJ2-3 and V is TRBV5-1; perhaps TRBD2 as D (5 bases). The V gene lost 2 bases and the J gene lost 1 base, with 11 bases spanning the gap. CDR1 is SGHRS, CDR2 YFSETQ, per germline. The CDR3 consists of 15 residues.

The chain uses TRBV13 and TRBJ2-7; 7 bases fit TRBD1. The CDR3 extends over 19 amino acids. Germline V gene lookup returns CDR1 PRHDT and CDR2 FYEKMQ (reference sequence). The V and J ends lost 1 base and 1 base, in that order; junction bases with no gene match: 16. CDR3 sequence: CASSLVGTFSGTDSYEQYF. The DNA of the CDR3 is TGTGCCAGCAGCTTAGTCGGAACCTTCTCCGGGACAGATTCCTACGAGCAGTACTTC. The full variable domain, rest sourced from reference TRBV13 and TRBJ2-7, is AAGVIQSPRHLIKEKRETATLKCYPIPRHDTVYWYQQGPGQDPQFLISFYEKMQSDKGSIPDRFSAQQFSDYHSELNMSSLELGDSALYFCASSLVGTFSGTDSYEQYFGPGTRLTVT.

J is TRBJ1-5 and V is TRBV30, with no clear D. Trimming removed 0 bases at V and 4 bases at J, with 7 bases between. Germline CDR1 reads GTSNPN; CDR2 reads SVGIG (reference sequence). The CDR3 totals 13 residues. In nucleotides, the CDR3 is TGTGCCTGGAGTGTACGCGATAATCAGCCCCAGCATTTT. The encoded protein is CAWSVRDNQPQHF.

The chain is built from TRBV13 and TRBJ2-4; 12 bases agree with TRBD1. This CDR3 is built from 19 residues. The V and J ends lost 5 bases and 0 bases, in that order; junction bases with no gene match: 11. Germline V gives CDR1 PRHDT, CDR2 FYEKMQ (reference sequence). The CDR3, as DNA: TGTGCCAGCAGCGGTAACCGGGACAGGGGGCGAGTAGCCAAAAACATTCAGTACTTC. Its translation: CASSGNRDRGRVAKNIQYF.

This chain joins TRBV14 and TRBJ2-4; the D gene is possibly TRBD1 (5 bases). Trimming removed 0 bases at V and 10 bases at J, with 10 bases between. Germline V CDR1 and CDR2: SGHDN, FVKESK. The CDR3 covers 13 residues. The CDR3 loop reads CASSQELQAIQYF. In DNA, the CDR3 is TGTGCCAGCAGCCAAGAACTACAGGCGATTCAGTACTTC.